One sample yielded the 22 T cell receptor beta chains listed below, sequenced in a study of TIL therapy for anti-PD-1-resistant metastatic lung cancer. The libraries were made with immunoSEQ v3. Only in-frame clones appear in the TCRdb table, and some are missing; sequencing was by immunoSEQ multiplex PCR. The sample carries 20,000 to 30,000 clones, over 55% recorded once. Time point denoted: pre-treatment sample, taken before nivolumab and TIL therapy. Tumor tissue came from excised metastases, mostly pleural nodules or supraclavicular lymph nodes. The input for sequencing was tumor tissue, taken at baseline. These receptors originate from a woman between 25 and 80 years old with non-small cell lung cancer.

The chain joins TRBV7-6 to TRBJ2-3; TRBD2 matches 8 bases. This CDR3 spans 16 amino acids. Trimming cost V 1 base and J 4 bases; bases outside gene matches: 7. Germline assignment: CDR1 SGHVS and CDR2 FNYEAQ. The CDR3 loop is CASSLEASGRPDTQYF. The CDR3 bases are TGTGCCAGCAGCTTAGAAGCCAGCGGGAGACCAGATACGCAGTATTTT. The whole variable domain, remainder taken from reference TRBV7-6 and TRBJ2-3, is GAGVSQSPRYKVTKRGQDVALRCDPISGHVSLYWYRQALGQGPEFLTYFNYEAQQDKSGLPNDRFSAERPEGSISTLTIQRTEQRDSAMYRCASSLEASGRPDTQYFGPGTRLTVL.

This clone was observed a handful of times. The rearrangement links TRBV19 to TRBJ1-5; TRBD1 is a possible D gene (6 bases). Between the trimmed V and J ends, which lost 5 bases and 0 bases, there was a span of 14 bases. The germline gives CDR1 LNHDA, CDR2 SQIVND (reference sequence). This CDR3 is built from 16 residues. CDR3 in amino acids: CASSAGRGASNQPQHF. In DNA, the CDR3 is TGTGCCAGTAGTGCGGGCAGGGGAGCTAGCAATCAGCCCCAGCATTTT. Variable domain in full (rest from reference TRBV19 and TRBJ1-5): DGGITQSPKYLFRKEGQNVTLSCEQNLNHDAMYWYRQDPGQGLRLIYYSQIVNDFQKGDIAEGYSVSREKKESFPLTVTSAQKNPTAFYLCASSAGRGASNQPQHFGDGTRLSIL.

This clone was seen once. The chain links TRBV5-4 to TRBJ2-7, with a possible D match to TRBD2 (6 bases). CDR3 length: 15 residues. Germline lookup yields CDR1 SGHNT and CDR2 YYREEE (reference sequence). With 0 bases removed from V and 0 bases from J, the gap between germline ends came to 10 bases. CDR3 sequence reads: CASSLGAGLSYEQYF. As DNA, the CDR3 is TGTGCCAGCAGCTTGGGGGCGGGGCTCTCCTACGAGCAGTACTTC.

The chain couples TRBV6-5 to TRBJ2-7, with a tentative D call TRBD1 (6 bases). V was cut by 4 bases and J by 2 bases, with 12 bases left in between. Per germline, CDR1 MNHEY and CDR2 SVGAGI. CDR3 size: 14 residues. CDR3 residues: CASSLVAGAYEQYF. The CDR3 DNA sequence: TGTGCCAGCAGTTTAGTGGCAGGGGCCTACGAGCAGTACTTC.

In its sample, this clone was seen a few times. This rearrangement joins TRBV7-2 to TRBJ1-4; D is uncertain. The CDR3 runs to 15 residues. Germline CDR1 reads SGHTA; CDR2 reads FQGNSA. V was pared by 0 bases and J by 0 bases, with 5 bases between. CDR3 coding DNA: TGTGCCAGCAGCTTAGCTCCGGCAACTAATGAAAAACTGTTTTTT. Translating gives CASSLAPATNEKLFF.

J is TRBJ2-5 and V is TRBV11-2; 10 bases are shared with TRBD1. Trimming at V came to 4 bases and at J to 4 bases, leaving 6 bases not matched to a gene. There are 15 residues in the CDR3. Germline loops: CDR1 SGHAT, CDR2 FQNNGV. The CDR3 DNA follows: TGTGCCAGCAGCTCGAAGACAGGGGGCAGAGAGACCCAGTACTTC. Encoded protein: CASSSKTGGRETQYF. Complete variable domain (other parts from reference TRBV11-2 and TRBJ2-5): EAGVAQSPRYKIIEKRQSVAFWCNPISGHATLYWYQQILGQGPKLLIQFQNNGVVDDSQLPKDRFSAERLKGVDSTLKIQPAKLEDSAVYLCASSSKTGGRETQYFGPGTRLLVL.

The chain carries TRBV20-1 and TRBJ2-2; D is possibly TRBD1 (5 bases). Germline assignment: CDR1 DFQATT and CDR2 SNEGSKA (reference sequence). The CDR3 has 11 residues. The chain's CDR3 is CGGARGGELFF. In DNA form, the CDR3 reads TGCGGTGGGGCAAGGGGCGGGGAGCTGTTTTTT.

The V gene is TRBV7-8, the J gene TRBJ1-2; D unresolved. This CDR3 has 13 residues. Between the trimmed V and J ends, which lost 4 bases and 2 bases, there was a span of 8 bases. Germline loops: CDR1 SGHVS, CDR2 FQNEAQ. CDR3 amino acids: CASSSVVNYGYTF. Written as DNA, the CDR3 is TGTGCCAGCAGCTCGGTCGTGAACTATGGCTACACCTTC.

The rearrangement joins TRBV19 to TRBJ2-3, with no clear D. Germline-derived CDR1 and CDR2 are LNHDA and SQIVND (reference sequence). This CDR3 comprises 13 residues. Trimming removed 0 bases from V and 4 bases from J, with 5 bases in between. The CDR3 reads CASSIERADTQYF. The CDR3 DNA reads TGTGCCAGTAGTATAGAAAGGGCAGATACGCAGTATTTT.

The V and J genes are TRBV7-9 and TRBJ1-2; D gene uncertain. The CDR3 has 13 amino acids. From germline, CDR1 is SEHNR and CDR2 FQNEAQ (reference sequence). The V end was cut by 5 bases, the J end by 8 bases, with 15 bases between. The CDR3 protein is CASSQPGDRGYTF. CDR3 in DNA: TGTGCCAGCAGCCAACCTGGGGATAGGGGCTACACCTTC.

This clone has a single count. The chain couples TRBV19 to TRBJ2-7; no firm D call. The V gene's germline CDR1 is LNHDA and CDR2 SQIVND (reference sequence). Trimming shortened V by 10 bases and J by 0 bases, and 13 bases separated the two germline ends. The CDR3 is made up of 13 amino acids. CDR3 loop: CATSSGISYEQYF. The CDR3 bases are TGTGCCACCTCATCAGGCATCTCCTACGAGCAGTACTTC.

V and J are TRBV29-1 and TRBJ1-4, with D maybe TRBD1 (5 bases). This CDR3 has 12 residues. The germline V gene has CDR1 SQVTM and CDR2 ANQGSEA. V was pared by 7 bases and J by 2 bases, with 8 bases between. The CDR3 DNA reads TGCAGCGCGACAGAGACTAATGAAAAACTGTTTTTT. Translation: CSATETNEKLFF. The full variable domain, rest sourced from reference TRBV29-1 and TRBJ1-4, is SAVISQKPSRDICQRGTSLTIQCQVDSQVTMMFWYRQQPGQSLTLIATANQGSEATYESGFVIDKFPISRPNLTFSTLTVSNMSPEDSSIYLCSATETNEKLFFGSGTQLSVL.

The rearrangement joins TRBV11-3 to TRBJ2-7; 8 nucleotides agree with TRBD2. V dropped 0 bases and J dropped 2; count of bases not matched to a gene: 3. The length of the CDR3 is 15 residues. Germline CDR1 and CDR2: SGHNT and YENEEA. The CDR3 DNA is TGTGCCAGCAGCTTAGACAGCGGGAGCACCTACGAGCAGTACTTC. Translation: CASSLDSGSTYEQYF.

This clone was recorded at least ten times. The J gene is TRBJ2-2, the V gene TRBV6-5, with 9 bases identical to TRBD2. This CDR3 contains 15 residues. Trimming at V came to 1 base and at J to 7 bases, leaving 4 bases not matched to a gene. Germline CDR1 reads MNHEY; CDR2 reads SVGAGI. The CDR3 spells CASSYWREGNGELFF. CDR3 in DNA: TGTGCCAGCAGTTACTGGCGGGAGGGAAACGGGGAGCTGTTTTTT.

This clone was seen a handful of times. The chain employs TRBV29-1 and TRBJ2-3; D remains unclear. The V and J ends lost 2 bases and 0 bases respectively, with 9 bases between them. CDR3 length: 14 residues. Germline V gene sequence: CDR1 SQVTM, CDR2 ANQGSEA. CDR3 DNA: TGCAGCGTTGAAATCGGTCGTAGCACAGATACGCAGTATTTT. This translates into CSVEIGRSTDTQYF.

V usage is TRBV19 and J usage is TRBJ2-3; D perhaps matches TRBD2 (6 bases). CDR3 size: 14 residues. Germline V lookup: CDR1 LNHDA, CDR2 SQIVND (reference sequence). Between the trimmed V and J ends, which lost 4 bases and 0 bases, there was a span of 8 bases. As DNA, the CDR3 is TGTGCCAGTAGTAGGGCGGGGAGCACAGATACGCAGTATTTT. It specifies CASSRAGSTDTQYF.

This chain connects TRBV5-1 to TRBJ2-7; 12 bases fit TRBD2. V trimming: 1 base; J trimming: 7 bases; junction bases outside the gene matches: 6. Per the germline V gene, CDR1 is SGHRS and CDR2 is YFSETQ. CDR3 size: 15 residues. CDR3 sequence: CASSLRLAGEREQYF. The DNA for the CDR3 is TGCGCCAGCAGCTTGCGACTAGCGGGAGAGCGGGAGCAGTACTTC.

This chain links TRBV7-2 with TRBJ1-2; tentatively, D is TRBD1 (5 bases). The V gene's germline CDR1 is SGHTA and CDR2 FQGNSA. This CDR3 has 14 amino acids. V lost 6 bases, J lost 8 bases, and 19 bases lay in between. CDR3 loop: CASRFQGTGRGYTF. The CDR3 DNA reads TGTGCCAGCAGGTTCCAGGGAACTGGTAGGGGCTACACCTTC.

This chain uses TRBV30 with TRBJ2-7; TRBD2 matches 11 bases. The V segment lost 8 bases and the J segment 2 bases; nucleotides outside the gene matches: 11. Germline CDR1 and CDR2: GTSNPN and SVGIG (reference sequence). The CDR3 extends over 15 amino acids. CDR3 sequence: CAGTRTSGHTYEQYF. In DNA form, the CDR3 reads TGTGCCGGTACCAGGACTAGCGGGCACACCTACGAGCAGTACTTC.

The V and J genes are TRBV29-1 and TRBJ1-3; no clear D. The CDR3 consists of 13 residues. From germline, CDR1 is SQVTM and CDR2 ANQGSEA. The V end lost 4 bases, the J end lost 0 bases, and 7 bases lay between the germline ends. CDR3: CSVGLSSGNTIYF. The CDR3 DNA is TGCAGCGTTGGACTGTCCTCTGGAAACACCATATATTTT.

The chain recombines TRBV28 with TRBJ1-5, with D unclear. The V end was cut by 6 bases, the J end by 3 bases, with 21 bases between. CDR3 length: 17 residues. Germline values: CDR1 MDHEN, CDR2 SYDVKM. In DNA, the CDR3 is TGTGCCAGCAGCCAAAGGGCCGGGAGCCGGCTCAATCAGCCCCAGCATTTT. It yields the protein CASSQRAGSRLNQPQHF.

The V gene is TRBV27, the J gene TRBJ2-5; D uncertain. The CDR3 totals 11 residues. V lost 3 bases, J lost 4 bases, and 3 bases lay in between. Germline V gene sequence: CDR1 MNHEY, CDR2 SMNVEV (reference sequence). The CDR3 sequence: CASSLGETQYF. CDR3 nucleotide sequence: TGTGCCAGCAGTTTGGGAGAGACCCAGTACTTC.